One and the same sample provided the 27 T cell receptor beta chains below, sequenced in a study of monozygotic twins with inflammatory bowel disease. No DNA is given; TCRdb re-called the 5' RACE reads and lists each CDR3 protein once. The table for this sample gives fewer than 550,000 distinct CDR3 sequences. The sequenced sample consisted of blood. These receptor sequences come from a human donor with ulcerative colitis or Crohn's disease, or a healthy co-twin of an affected twin (not recorded which).

The V and J genes are TRBV6-5 and TRBJ2-5; TCRdb selects TRBD2, and the lack of DNA leaves this call unchecked. CDR1 is MNHEY and CDR2 is SVGAGI in the germline V gene. The CDR3 totals 13 residues. This CDR3 reads CASRPTRLGTQYF.

The chain employs TRBV27 and TRBJ1-5; TCRdb proposes TRBD1, but this gene call is untestable without DNA. Germline V gene lookup returns CDR1 MNHEY and CDR2 SMNVEV (reference sequence). This CDR3 contains 17 residues. CDR3 in amino acids: CASRPGTGNTHNQPQHF.

The rearrangement uses TRBV3-1 and TRBJ2-4; TCRdb's D call of TRBD2 is untestable without DNA. Per the germline V gene, CDR1 is LGHDT and CDR2 is YNNKEL (reference sequence). The CDR3 covers 16 residues. This CDR3 reads CASSQGGRQAKNIQYF.

V gene TRBV5-1 combines with J gene TRBJ1-2. CDR1 SGHRS and CDR2 YFSETQ come from the germline V gene. The length of the CDR3 is 14 residues. The CDR3 is CASSLEGGGYGYTF.

The gene calls are TRBV20-1 and TRBJ2-2. The CDR3 totals 11 residues. Germline V gene sequence: CDR1 DFQATT, CDR2 SNEGSKA (reference sequence). The CDR3 reads CSAHGPGGEFF.

V usage is TRBV5-5 and J usage is TRBJ1-1. Per the germline V gene, CDR1 is SGHKS and CDR2 is YYEKEE (reference sequence). The CDR3 sequence is 14 residues long. CDR3 sequence reads: CASSPPDLFGGAFF.

The rearrangement links TRBV20-1 to TRBJ2-1; with no DNA, the TCRdb D assignment of TRBD2 cannot be verified. The CDR3 has 13 amino acids. The germline CDR1 and CDR2 sequences are DFQATT and SNEGSKA (reference sequence). The CDR3 spells CSASKSSGNEQFF.

This chain uses TRBV20-1 with TRBJ2-3; TCRdb selects TRBD1, and the lack of DNA leaves this call unchecked. CDR3 size: 15 residues. The germline V gene has CDR1 DFQATT and CDR2 SNEGSKA (reference sequence). CDR3 sequence reads: CSARARQGETDTQYF.

V is TRBV7-2 and J is TRBJ2-2. Germline CDR1 is SGHTA and CDR2 is FQGNSA. There are 13 residues in the CDR3. CDR3: CASSKEDTGELFF.

The chain joins TRBV27 to TRBJ2-1; TCRdb indicates TRBD1, and absent DNA this call remains unverified. CDR3 size: 12 residues. Germline lookup yields CDR1 MNHEY and CDR2 SMNVEV (reference sequence). CDR3 residues: CAIAGGNNEQFF.

The chain links TRBV18 to TRBJ2-5. The CDR3 has 13 residues. Germline-derived CDR1 and CDR2 are KGHSH and LQKENI. CDR3: CASSPWEQETQYF.

The J gene is TRBJ1-1, the V gene TRBV2; TCRdb selects TRBD1, and the lack of DNA leaves this call unchecked. The germline V gene has CDR1 SNHLY and CDR2 FYNNEI. This CDR3 contains 13 residues. The CDR3 protein is CASRSPPGPEAFF.

V gene TRBV6-6 combines with J gene TRBJ2-7; the D gene TCRdb calls, TRBD1, cannot be checked with no DNA. Germline CDR1 and CDR2: MNHNY and SVGAGI (reference sequence). The CDR3 is 14 amino acids. The CDR3 loop reads CASRDSFLSYEQYF.

The V call is TRBV7-3, the J call TRBJ2-1. This CDR3 region has 15 residues. Per the germline V gene, CDR1 is SGHTA and CDR2 is FQGTGA. CDR3 sequence: CASSLDISSYNEQFF.

V gene TRBV19 combines with J gene TRBJ2-1; checking the TCRdb D call of TRBD2 is not possible without DNA. CDR1 LNHDA and CDR2 SQIVND come from the germline V gene (reference sequence). The CDR3 sequence is 18 residues long. The CDR3 spells CASSIESGDRSSYNEQFF.

The rearrangement joins TRBV12-3 or TRBV12-4 to TRBJ2-1; TCRdb indicates TRBD1, and absent DNA this call remains unverified. This CDR3 comprises 16 residues. This CDR3 reads CASSPLRQTGRTEQFF.

The chain links TRBV7-2 to TRBJ2-1; with no DNA, the TCRdb D assignment of TRBD2 cannot be verified. Germline CDR1 SGHTA, CDR2 FQGNSA. The CDR3 is 16 residues long. The CDR3 is CASSPRRLAGTNEQFF.

The genes are TRBV28 and TRBJ1-4. Germline loops: CDR1 MDHEN, CDR2 SYDVKM. The CDR3 sequence is 13 residues long. CDR3 amino acids: CASSVSLGEKLFF.

J is TRBJ1-6 and V is TRBV5-1. Germline lookup yields CDR1 SGHRS and CDR2 YFSETQ. The CDR3 totals 14 residues. The CDR3 protein is CASSREGVNSPLHF.

The chain uses TRBV5-6 and TRBJ2-4; TCRdb returns TRBD2, unconfirmable since there is no DNA. Germline V CDR1 and CDR2: SGHDT, YYEEEE. The CDR3 runs to 16 residues. This chain's CDR3 is CASSLTSGGAKNIQYF. Drawing the rest from reference TRBV5-6 and TRBJ2-4, the complete variable domain is DAGVTQSPTHLIKTRGQQVTLRCSPKSGHDTVSWYQQALGQGPQFIFQYYEEEERQRGNFPDRFSGHQFPNYSSELNVNALLLGDSALYLCASSLTSGGAKNIQYFGAGTRLSVL.

This chain links TRBV5-1 with TRBJ1-4. The V gene's germline CDR1 is SGHRS and CDR2 YFSETQ. The CDR3 is 16 amino acids. CDR3 residues: CASSLAVGVSNEKLFF.

This rearrangement joins TRBV7-9 to TRBJ1-3; the TCRdb D gene call, TRBD1, has no DNA to confirm it. The CDR3 runs 14 residues. CDR1 and CDR2 (germline): SEHNR, FQNEAQ (reference sequence). The CDR3 here is CASSRTGGGNTIYF.

The gene calls are TRBV24-1 and TRBJ2-1; as DNA is missing, the TRBD1 call by TCRdb cannot be tested. The CDR3 runs to 14 residues. Germline V gene data show CDR1 as KGHDR and CDR2 as SFDVKD. The chain's CDR3 is CATQGQGVENEQFF.

V and J are TRBV5-4 and TRBJ2-3. The germline V gene encodes CDR1 SGHNT and CDR2 YYREEE (reference sequence). This CDR3 contains 13 residues. CDR3: CASSPTNTDTQYF.

The chain employs TRBV7-9 and TRBJ2-5. CDR1 and CDR2 (germline): SEHNR, FQNEAQ (reference sequence). The CDR3 covers 13 residues. The CDR3 sequence: CASSFISQETQYF.

This chain connects TRBV3-1 to TRBJ1-2; TCRdb designates TRBD1, a call that cannot be tested without DNA. The CDR3 consists of 14 residues. Germline V gives CDR1 LGHDT, CDR2 YNNKEL (reference sequence). CDR3: CASSSPGQVYGYTF.

This chain joins TRBV10-2 and TRBJ2-1; TCRdb returns TRBD2, unconfirmable since there is no DNA. This CDR3 region has 17 residues. Germline V gene sequence: CDR1 WSHSY, CDR2 SAAADI. CDR3: CASSESTSGGTYNEQFF.